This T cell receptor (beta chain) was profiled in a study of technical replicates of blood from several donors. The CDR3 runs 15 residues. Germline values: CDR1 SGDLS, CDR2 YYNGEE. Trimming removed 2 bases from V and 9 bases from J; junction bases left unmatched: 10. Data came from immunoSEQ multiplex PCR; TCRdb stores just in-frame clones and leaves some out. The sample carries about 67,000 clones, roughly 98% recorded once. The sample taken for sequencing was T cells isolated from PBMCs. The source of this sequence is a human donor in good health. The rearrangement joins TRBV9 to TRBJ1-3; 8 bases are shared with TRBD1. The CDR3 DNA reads TGTGCCAGCAGCGTTTCCTGGACAGGGCTCCGCACCATATATTTT. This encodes CASSVSWTGLRTIYF.